The entry below gives a single TCR beta chain sequence along with its context. Sequencing used immunoSEQ multiplex PCR; TCRdb keeps in-frame clones, though not all of them. This sample has about 400,000 clones, with approximately 90% found just once. This specimen belongs to a study of Ad26.COV2.S vaccination and SARS-CoV-2 variants. About the research overall: Donor was one of the participants in the Ad26.COV2.S arm of the COV1001 trial.

Regarding treatment: around 19 received Ad26.COV2.S at low or high dose, single or two shots; roughly 5 received placebo; per-sample allocation not given. The study sampled participants on day 63 after the first vaccine or placebo injection. It was an adult aged 18-55 years in Boston who was the donor. This TCR was sampled from a person between 18 and 60 years old who received the Ad26.COV2.S COVID-19 vaccine or a placebo. Here the sequenced sample was peripheral blood, taken in a trial of Ad26.COV2.S vaccine versus placebo.

This CDR3 reads CSALDANTGELFF. The DNA for the CDR3 is TGCAGCGCTTTGGACGCGAACACCGGGGAGCTGTTTTTT. The V and J genes are TRBV29-1 and TRBJ2-2; D is undetermined. The CDR3 runs to 13 residues. The ends were cut back, 7 bases at V and 0 bases at J, with 9 bases in the middle. The germline gives CDR1 SQVTM, CDR2 ANQGSEA.